The next 29 T cell receptor beta chains were all read from a single sample in a study of shared T cell receptors in the human thymus. The table came from immunoSEQ multiplex PCR; TCRdb's copy has only in-frame clones and leaves some out. Here the sample spans roughly 550,000 clones, around three quarters being singletons. This sample also appeared in a second study, on human thymus T cells.

The sample taken for sequencing was thymocytes. These receptors all come from a boy younger than two with a congenital heart defect.

This clone was observed a handful of times. This chain uses TRBV5-6 with TRBJ1-1; a weak D match, TRBD1 (6 bases). Germline CDR1 SGHDT, CDR2 YYEEEE. V was trimmed by 0 bases and J by 7 bases, leaving 16 bases between them. The CDR3 is 15 residues long. The CDR3 here is CASSLGAGAGSEAFF. The CDR3 coding sequence is TGTGCCAGCAGCTTGGGGGCAGGGGCGGGTAGTGAAGCTTTCTTT. The full variable domain, with the rest looked up from reference TRBV5-6 and TRBJ1-1, is DAGVTQSPTHLIKTRGQQVTLRCSPKSGHDTVSWYQQALGQGPQFIFQYYEEEERQRGNFPDRFSGHQFPNYSSELNVNALLLGDSALYLCASSLGAGAGSEAFFGQGTRLTVV.

The rearrangement joins TRBV27 to TRBJ2-1; 8 bases align to TRBD2. V lost 2 bases to trimming and J lost 3 bases; unmatched junction nucleotides: 3. The V gene's germline CDR1 is MNHEY and CDR2 SMNVEV (reference sequence). The CDR3 runs to 15 residues. The CDR3 DNA sequence: TGTGCCAGCAGTTTAAGGGGACTAGACTACAATGAGCAGTTCTTC. Residues: CASSLRGLDYNEQFF.

This chain links TRBV27 with TRBJ1-2; TRBD1 is a possible D gene (5 bases). The germline CDR1 and CDR2 sequences are MNHEY and SMNVEV (reference sequence). V dropped 0 bases and J dropped 8 bases, with 10 bases sitting between them. This CDR3 comprises 13 residues. In DNA form, the CDR3 reads TGTGCCAGCAGTTTATCGGGGCCTCGGGGCTACACCTTC. Translated: CASSLSGPRGYTF.

This clone was observed a handful of times. V and J are TRBV6-5 and TRBJ2-5, with 8 bases matching TRBD1. V trimming: 7 bases; J trimming: 5 bases; junction bases outside the gene matches: 12. This CDR3 spans 15 amino acids. Germline values: CDR1 MNHEY, CDR2 SVGAGI. The CDR3 sequence is CASTPLTDRAETQYF. Written as DNA, the CDR3 is TGTGCCAGCACCCCTTTAACGGACAGGGCTGAGACCCAGTACTTC.

The chain uses TRBV5-1 and TRBJ1-5, with TRBD1 as a possible D gene (6 bases). Per the germline V gene, CDR1 is SGHRS and CDR2 is YFSETQ. The CDR3 runs to 18 residues. The germline V and J ends were trimmed by 4 bases and 1 base, with 21 bases remaining between them. Here the CDR3 DNA reads TGCGCCAGCAGCCCCCGTCCCCTACAGGGCAAGAGCAATCAGCCCCAGCATTTT. It translates to CASSPRPLQGKSNQPQHF.

The rearrangement uses TRBV7-8 and TRBJ2-7; perhaps TRBD2 as D (7 bases). V was trimmed by 5 bases and J by 3 bases, leaving 14 bases between them. The CDR3 has 14 amino acids. Germline assignment: CDR1 SGHVS and CDR2 FQNEAQ. The CDR3 is CASSGRGRDYEQYF. The DNA of the CDR3 is TGTGCCAGCAGCGGGCGGGGGCGGGACTACGAGCAGTACTTC.

The chain employs TRBV19 and TRBJ1-1, with D perhaps TRBD1 (5 bases). This CDR3 region has 16 residues. CDR1 and CDR2 (germline): LNHDA, SQIVND (reference sequence). The V and J ends lost 1 base and 8 bases respectively, with 20 bases between them. CDR3 in DNA: TGTGCCAGTAGTATAGGAAGGAGACAGCAACCTACAGAAGCTTTCTTT. This codes for CASSIGRRQQPTEAFF.

V is TRBV10-3 and J is TRBJ2-6; weak D call: TRBD1 (5 bases). Germline V gives CDR1 ENHRY, CDR2 SYGVKD. Trimming left V 6 bases short and J 0 bases short, with 12 bases between. CDR3 length: 16 amino acids. The CDR3 is CAIRGDANSGANVLTF. Written as DNA, the CDR3 is TGTGCCATCAGAGGGGATGCGAACTCTGGGGCCAACGTCCTGACTTTC.

DNA of the CDR3: TGTGCCAGCAGTCACGGACAGCCCACCGGGGAGCTGTTTTTT. Encoded protein: CASSHGQPTGELFF. The chain employs TRBV5-4 and TRBJ2-2; D might be TRBD1 (6 bases). Trimming left V 5 bases short and J 4 bases short, with 12 bases between. The germline gives CDR1 SGHNT, CDR2 YYREEE (reference sequence). This CDR3 has 14 residues.

The gene calls are TRBV9 and TRBJ2-7; TRBD2 aligns across 7 bases. The V gene's germline CDR1 is SGDLS and CDR2 YYNGEE. The CDR3 sequence is 19 residues long. Trimming at V came to 0 bases and at J to 4 bases, leaving 19 bases not matched to a gene. CDR3 in DNA: TGTGCCAGCAGCGTAGGAGTTGAGATAGGCGGGAGTGGATTTTACGAGCAGTACTTC. Residues: CASSVGVEIGGSGFYEQYF.

J is TRBJ2-1 and V is TRBV27, with 7 bases aligning to TRBD1. In germline, CDR1 is MNHEY, CDR2 SMNVEV (reference sequence). This CDR3 spans 16 amino acids. V shed 2 bases and J 4 bases; nucleotides not matched to a gene: 8. The CDR3 bases are TGTGCCAGCAGTTTAGGAGCCCGGGACAGATACAATGAGCAGTTCTTC. This encodes CASSLGARDRYNEQFF.

The V call is TRBV6-5, the J call TRBJ1-2; possible D gene TRBD1, 5 bases. CDR3 length equals 15 residues. Germline lookup yields CDR1 MNHEY and CDR2 SVGAGI. Trimming removed 2 bases at V and 6 bases at J, with 16 bases between. Here the CDR3 reads CASSYGGETEDGYTF. The CDR3 DNA is TGTGCCAGCAGTTACGGGGGGGAGACGGAGGATGGCTACACCTTC.

The chain combines TRBV30 with TRBJ2-7; D call uncertain. Germline V CDR1 and CDR2: GTSNPN, SVGIG (reference sequence). Trimming removed 6 bases at V and 3 bases at J, with 9 bases between. The CDR3 covers 11 residues. The CDR3 coding sequence is TGTGCCTGTCACAGATTCTACGAGCAGTACTTC. This encodes CACHRFYEQYF.

This clone was counted a single time. The V call is TRBV5-4, the J call TRBJ2-1; 10 nucleotides line up with TRBD2. The CDR3 contains 18 residues. Germline CDR1 reads SGHNT; CDR2 reads YYREEE (reference sequence). V lost 6 bases, J lost 5 bases, and 17 bases stayed unmatched. CDR3 in amino acids: CASTEIPWASGGNNEQFF. The CDR3 DNA reads TGTGCCAGCACCGAAATCCCGTGGGCTAGCGGGGGAAACAATGAGCAGTTCTTC. The variable domain in full, with the rest retrieved from reference TRBV5-4 and TRBJ2-1, is ETGVTQSPTHLIKTRGQQVTLRCSSQSGHNTVSWYQQALGQGPQFIFQYYREEENGRGNFPPRFSGLQFPNYSSELNVNALELDDSALYLCASTEIPWASGGNNEQFFGPGTRLTVL.

V usage is TRBV5-1 and J usage is TRBJ2-7, with TRBD2 matching 10 bases. V was clipped by 3 bases and J by 0 bases; unmatched bases: 0. The germline CDR1 and CDR2 sequences are SGHRS and YFSETQ. The CDR3 runs 14 residues. The CDR3 DNA reads TGCGCCAGCAGCTGGACTAGCGGCTCCTACGAGCAGTACTTC. It codes for CASSWTSGSYEQYF. Full variable domain (outside the CDR3, taken from reference TRBV5-1 and TRBJ2-7): KAGVTQTPRYLIKTRGQQVTLSCSPISGHRSVSWYQQTPGQGLQFLFEYFSETQRNKGNFPGRFSGRQFSNSRSEMNVSTLELGDSALYLCASSWTSGSYEQYFGPGTRLTVT.

This clone was counted a few times. The rearrangement uses TRBV25-1 and TRBJ2-7, with 7 bases aligning to TRBD2. With V trimmed by 2 bases and J by 3 bases, 7 bases remained unmatched. The germline CDR1 and CDR2 sequences are MGHDK and SYGVNS. The CDR3 is 15 amino acids. The DNA of the CDR3 is TGTGCCAGCAGTGAAGGGAGGGCGGGGATCTACGAGCAGTACTTC. Residues: CASSEGRAGIYEQYF.

CDR3: CATSISPPSSYNEQFF. DNA of the CDR3: TGTGCCACCAGCATAAGCCCCCCGAGCTCCTACAATGAGCAGTTCTTC. The chain couples TRBV15 to TRBJ2-1; D uncertain. Germline values: CDR1 LNHNV, CDR2 YYDKDF (reference sequence). The V and J ends lost 4 bases and 0 bases respectively, with 13 bases between them. The CDR3 is made up of 16 amino acids.

This rearrangement joins TRBV28 to TRBJ2-1, with 10 positions matching TRBD2. CDR1 MDHEN and CDR2 SYDVKM come from the germline V gene. After removal of 4 bases from V and 5 bases from J, the junction contained 20 bases not matched to a gene. The length of the CDR3 is 20 residues. The chain's CDR3 is CASSSSTSGPLETPHNEQFF. CDR3 DNA: TGTGCCAGCAGTTCCTCGACTAGCGGGCCCCTCGAAACTCCCCACAATGAGCAGTTCTTC.

This clone was detected a few times. The gene calls are TRBV30 and TRBJ2-1, with 10 positions matching TRBD2. V shed 1 base, J shed 0 bases, and the junction held 15 bases outside the gene matches. Germline CDR1 reads GTSNPN; CDR2 reads SVGIG (reference sequence). The CDR3 is made up of 20 amino acids. CDR3 DNA: TGTGCCTGGAGTGGACGGGGGGGAGCGGGAGGGGGCCCCTCCTACAATGAGCAGTTCTTC. As protein: CAWSGRGGAGGGPSYNEQFF. The full variable domain, completed using reference TRBV30 and TRBJ2-1, is SQTIHQWPATLVQPVGSPLSLECTVEGTSNPNLYWYRQAAGRGLQLLFYSVGIGQISSEVPQNLSASRPQDRQFILSSKKLLLSDSGFYLCAWSGRGGAGGGPSYNEQFFGPGTRLTVL.

The chain joins TRBV11-2 to TRBJ2-5; 14 positions agree with TRBD2. The CDR3 length is 17 residues. The germline V gene has CDR1 SGHAT and CDR2 FQNNGV. The trim removed 3 bases at V and 3 bases at J, leaving 6 bases unmatched. In DNA, the CDR3 is TGTGCCAGCAGCTTCTGGCGACTAGCGGGAGGGAAAGAGACCCAGTACTTC. Translated: CASSFWRLAGGKETQYF.

The V and J genes are TRBV6-6 and TRBJ2-7, with D possibly being TRBD1 (6 bases). The CDR3 has 15 residues. V was shortened by 0 bases and J by 5 bases, with 14 bases between the two germline ends. Germline assignment: CDR1 MNHNY and CDR2 SVGAGI (reference sequence). The CDR3 reads CASSYSRQGCHEQYF. Here the CDR3 DNA reads TGTGCCAGCAGTTACTCGAGGCAGGGGTGCCACGAGCAGTACTTC.

V gene TRBV21-1 combines with J gene TRBJ2-7; TRBD2, the D gene given by the table, was not confirmed from the DNA. TRBV21-1 represents a pseudogene. The CDR3 has 13 amino acids. The CDR3 DNA reads as TGTGCCAGCCCCGGGCGGGGGGCGGGAGAGCAGTACTTC. This codes for CASPGRGAGEQYF.

This clone was observed once. V is TRBV4-3 and J is TRBJ2-6; TRBD2 matches 12 bases. CDR1 and CDR2 (germline): LGHNA, YSLEER. The CDR3 is 17 amino acids. V was clipped by 4 bases and J by 1 base; unmatched bases: 2. CDR3 sequence reads: CASSRGLAGSGANVLTF. The CDR3 DNA sequence: TGCGCCAGCAGCCGCGGACTAGCGGGATCTGGGGCCAACGTCCTGACTTTC.

J is TRBJ2-7 and V is TRBV7-2; 7 bases agree with TRBD2. Trimming at V came to 5 bases and at J to 1 base, leaving 8 bases not matched to a gene. CDR1 and CDR2 (germline): SGHTA, FQGNSA. The CDR3 loop spans 15 amino acids. The CDR3 region has the DNA TGTGCCAGCAGCCACCCACTAGCGACTTCCTACGAGCAGTACTTC. Amino acids: CASSHPLATSYEQYF.

V usage is TRBV29-1 and J usage is TRBJ1-1, with a possible D match to TRBD1 (6 bases). From germline, CDR1 is SQVTM and CDR2 ANQGSEA. With 7 bases removed from V and 0 bases from J, the gap between germline ends came to 12 bases. This CDR3 spans 13 amino acids. CDR3 in amino acids: CSADRPLNTEAFF. The CDR3 DNA reads as TGCAGCGCGGACAGACCCTTGAACACTGAAGCTTTCTTT.

CDR3 sequence (DNA): TGTGCCAGCAGCCAAGGGGGACACGCGAACACCGGGGAGCTGTTTTTT. Its translation: CASSQGGHANTGELFF. The rearrangement links TRBV14 to TRBJ2-2; possibly TRBD1 for D (6 bases). Trimming shortened V by 1 base and J by 0 bases, and 9 bases separated the two germline ends. Germline V lookup: CDR1 SGHDN, CDR2 FVKESK. This CDR3 is 16 amino acids long.

The rearrangement joins TRBV4-2 to TRBJ2-2, with 8 bases matching TRBD2. This CDR3 is built from 15 residues. CDR1 and CDR2 from the germline V gene are LGHNA and YNFKEQ. Germline trimming cut 8 bases from V and 4 bases from J; bases unmatched to any gene: 9. CDR3 DNA: TGTGCCAGCCGGGAGGCGGGAGGCTCCACCGGGGAGCTGTTTTTT. This encodes CASREAGGSTGELFF.

The V and J genes are TRBV27 and TRBJ2-5; 11 bases are shared with TRBD2. Trimming at V came to 6 bases and at J to 1 base, leaving 13 bases not matched to a gene. The CDR3 sequence is 18 residues long. CDR1 and CDR2 from the germline V gene are MNHEY and SMNVEV (reference sequence). CDR3: CASRPGLADPSLQETQYF. DNA of the CDR3: TGTGCCAGCAGACCGGGACTAGCGGACCCGAGCCTCCAAGAGACCCAGTACTTC.

V and J are TRBV5-8 and TRBJ2-2; a weak D match, TRBD1 (6 bases). Trimming took 3 bases from V and 5 from J, leaving 11 bases between them. CDR1 and CDR2 (germline): SGHTS, YDEGEE. This CDR3 has 14 residues. The CDR3 protein is CASSWGQWTGELFF. CDR3 DNA: TGTGCCAGCAGCTGGGGACAATGGACCGGGGAGCTGTTTTTT.